This is a list of T cell receptor beta chains from one sample in a study of shared clonotypes between healthy human individuals. Clones were read by immunoSEQ multiplex PCR, and TCRdb kept only the in-frame ones, dropping some. The top ten hold roughly 0.39% of the sample, which has around 2.5 million clones, approximately 94% seen once. Sample: naive CD4+ T cells from PBMCs. The receptors were sampled from a man younger than 35 in good health. Some clones in this sample may be carry-over from other donors' samples. Both conserved end residues are part of each CDR3.

CASSLVVLAGVVVDTQYF | TRBJ2-3 | TRBV7-2
CASSLPGGAYNEQFF | TRBJ2-1 | TRBV5-6
CASSPGTVNTEAFF | TRBJ1-1 | TRBV28
CASSGTDFFDTQYF | TRBJ2-3 | TRBV4-1
CASSINRGRLETQYF | TRBJ2-5 | TRBV6-5
CASSQDPGQGFYNEQFF | TRBJ2-1 | TRBV14
CSVEAFSGNTIYF | TRBJ1-3 | TRBV29-1
CASSQYTGTGPNVLTF | TRBJ2-6 | TRBV4-1
CASSLPLDRGGEQFF | TRBJ2-1 | TRBV5-1
CASSAGQGQGTQYF | TRBJ2-5 | TRBV9
CASSLRQNSNQPQHF | TRBJ1-5 | TRBV6-6
CASSYSVTRLETQYF | TRBJ2-5 | TRBV6-6